This is a list of T cell receptor beta chains from one sample in a study of early T cells in non-severe SARS-CoV-2 infection. Via MiXCR, TCRdb re-called the 5' RACE reads, giving one row per CDR3 protein. The table records around 40,000 distinct CDR3 sequences, under 7% of them present only once. Sequenced input: whole blood. Every receptor here comes from an adult who was a healthcare worker with PCR-confirmed SARS-CoV-2 infection or an uninfected control (not recorded which). Both conserved end residues are part of each CDR3. The D gene is left open where the match is weak. Where a row states a size, it is once, few, many or the class of an expanded clone; other rows omit it.

d_call	clone_size	j_call	v_call	cdr3_aa	cdr3_nt
TRBD2	few	TRBJ2-2	TRBV12-3/TRBV12-4	CASSPFGVAGGVELFF	TGTGCCAGCAGCCCCTTCGGGGTAGCGGGAGGTGTGGAGCTGTTTTTT
.	.	TRBJ2-7	TRBV7-9	CASSSQTYEQYF	TGTGCCAGCAGCTCCCAGACCTACGAGCAGTACTTC
.	.	TRBJ1-2	TRBV12-3/TRBV12-4	CASSSIGGAYGYTF	TGTGCCAGCAGTTCCATCGGGGGAGCCTATGGCTACACCTTC
TRBD2	many	TRBJ2-1	TRBV20-1	CSASRGLAGVRSYNEQFF	TGCAGTGCTAGCCGGGGGCTAGCGGGAGTTCGGTCCTACAATGAGCAGTTCTTC
.	many	TRBJ1-1	TRBV12-3/TRBV12-4	CASSLGQLLSFF	TGTGCCAGCAGTTTAGGGCAGCTGCTGTCTTTCTTT
TRBD1	few	TRBJ2-7	TRBV20-1	CSAPGQGLYEQYF	TGCAGTGCACCGGGACAGGGGCTATACGAGCAGTACTTC
.	few	TRBJ2-6	TRBV5-1	CASSLRPVSGANVLTF	TGCGCCAGCAGCTTACGGCCTGTCTCTGGGGCCAACGTCCTGACTTTC
.	few	TRBJ2-5	TRBV12-3/TRBV12-4	CASISSGPGTQYF	TGTGCCAGCATTTCAAGCGGTCCGGGGACCCAGTACTTC
.	.	TRBJ2-2	TRBV11-2	CASSLVLPGHTTGELFF	TGTGCCAGCAGCTTAGTTCTGCCGGGACACACTACCGGGGAGCTGTTTTTT
.	few	TRBJ1-2	TRBV12-3/TRBV12-4	CASRGSFNYGYTF	TGTGCCAGCAGGGGCAGTTTTAACTATGGCTACACCTTC
.	.	TRBJ2-3	TRBV4-1	CASSPVPSTDTQYF	TGCGCCAGCAGCCCGGTGCCGTCCACAGATACGCAGTATTTT
.	medium-sized	TRBJ2-7	TRBV5-1	CASSLGTYEQYF	TGCGCCAGCAGCTTGGGGACCTACGAGCAGTACTTC
.	many	TRBJ1-1	TRBV28	CASSFQTYTEAFF	TGTGCCAGCAGTTTTCAGACCTACACTGAAGCTTTCTTT
.	.	TRBJ1-6	TRBV4-3	CASSQDQGKSPLHF	TGCGCCAGCAGCCAAGATCAGGGGAAATCACCCCTCCACTTT
.	many	TRBJ2-1	TRBV11-2	CASSSVPDNEQFF	TGTGCCAGCAGCTCCGTACCGGACAATGAGCAGTTCTTC
.	many	TRBJ2-1	TRBV24-1	CATSKRDEQFF	TGTGCCACCAGTAAGCGGGATGAGCAGTTCTTC
.	few	TRBJ1-1	TRBV9	CASSAGEHTEAFF	TGTGCCAGCAGCGCAGGGGAGCACACTGAAGCTTTCTTT
.	few	TRBJ2-4	TRBV28	CASSPFRQGLFSAIPKNIQYF	TGTGCCAGCAGCCCCTTCCGACAGGGACTATTCTCAGCCATCCCCAAAAACATTCAGTACTTC
.	many	TRBJ2-1	TRBV7-2	CASMVATGSYNEQFF	TGTGCCAGCATGGTAGCAACCGGCTCCTACAATGAGCAGTTCTTC
TRBD1	few	TRBJ1-1	TRBV3-1	CASSQVGGPEAFF	TGTGCCAGCAGCCAAGTAGGGGGCCCTGAAGCTTTCTTT
.	many	TRBJ1-1	TRBV4-1	CASSQVAGPEAFF	TGCGCCAGCAGCCAAGTAGCGGGACCTGAAGCTTTCTTT
.	.	TRBJ2-7	TRBV11-2	CASSFGTEGTTSHF	TGTGCCAGCAGCTTCGGGACTGAGGGAACGACATCGCACTTC
TRBD2	few	TRBJ2-3	TRBV11-3	CASSLGRSSGRATDTQYF	TGTGCCAGCAGCTTAGGCCGGTCTAGCGGGAGGGCCACAGATACGCAGTATTTT
.	few	TRBJ2-3	TRBV7-2	CASSLSMRTDTQYF	TGTGCCAGCAGCTTATCTATGAGAACAGATACGCAGTATTTT
.	.	TRBJ1-5	TRBV4-1	CASSQDGGPSNQPQHF	TGCGCCAGCAGCCAAGATGGCGGGCCTAGCAATCAGCCCCAGCATTTT
.	many	TRBJ2-3	TRBV21-1	CATLTDTQYF	TGTGCCACCCTCACAGATACGCAGTATTTT
.	.	TRBJ2-3	TRBV5-1	CASSATSQRRSDTQYF	TGCGCCAGCAGCGCGACATCACAGCGGAGATCAGATACGCAGTATTTT
TRBD1	.	TRBJ2-3	TRBV11-3	CASSLGGQGADTQYF	TGTGCCAGCAGCTTGGGTGGACAGGGAGCAGATACGCAGTATTTT
TRBD2	many	TRBJ2-1	TRBV7-9	CASSLREGLYNEQFF	TGTGCCAGCAGCTTACGGGAGGGCCTCTACAATGAGCAGTTCTTC
TRBD2	few	TRBJ2-1	TRBV24-1	CATTAGGGYNEQFF	TGTGCCACCACGGCGGGAGGGGGCTACAATGAGCAGTTCTTC
.	many	TRBJ1-6	TRBV5-1	CASSFRGDSPLHF	TGCGCCAGCAGCTTCCGGGGGGACTCACCCCTCCACTTT
TRBD2	few	TRBJ2-1	TRBV20-1	CSARDFSGSGNEQFF	TGCAGTGCTAGAGATTTTAGCGGGAGTGGAAATGAGCAGTTCTTC
.	.	TRBJ2-1	TRBV29-1	CSVEDNQAVMYNEQFF	TGCAGCGTTGAAGATAATCAAGCGGTTATGTACAATGAGCAGTTCTTC
TRBD1	.	TRBJ2-1	TRBV7-2	CASSPGQGASGGTYNEQFF	TGTGCCAGCAGCCCGGGACAGGGGGCGTCGGGCGGGACCTACAATGAGCAGTTCTTC
TRBD2	many	TRBJ2-2	TRBV7-9	CASTAKTSGSSTGELFF	TGTGCCAGCACCGCCAAGACTAGCGGGAGTAGCACCGGGGAGCTGTTTTTT
.	many	TRBJ2-1	TRBV19	CASSWRSSYNEQFF	TGTGCCAGTAGTTGGAGGTCCTCATACAATGAGCAGTTCTTC
.	many	TRBJ2-2	TRBV6-2/TRBV6-3	CASSLNTGELFF	TGTGCCAGCAGTCTGAACACCGGGGAGCTGTTTTTT